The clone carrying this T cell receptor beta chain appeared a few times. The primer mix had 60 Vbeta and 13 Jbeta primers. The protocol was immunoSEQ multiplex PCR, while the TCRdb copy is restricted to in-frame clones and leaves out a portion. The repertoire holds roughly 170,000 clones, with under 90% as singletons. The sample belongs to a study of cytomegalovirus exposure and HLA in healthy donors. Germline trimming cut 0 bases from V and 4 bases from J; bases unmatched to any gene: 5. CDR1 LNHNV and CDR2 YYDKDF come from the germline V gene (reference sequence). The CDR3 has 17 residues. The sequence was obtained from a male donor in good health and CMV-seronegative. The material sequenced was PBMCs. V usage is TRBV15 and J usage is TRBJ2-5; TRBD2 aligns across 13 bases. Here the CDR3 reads CATSRDRTSGSTETQYF. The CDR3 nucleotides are TGTGCCACCAGCAGAGACCGGACTAGCGGGAGTACAGAGACCCAGTACTTC.